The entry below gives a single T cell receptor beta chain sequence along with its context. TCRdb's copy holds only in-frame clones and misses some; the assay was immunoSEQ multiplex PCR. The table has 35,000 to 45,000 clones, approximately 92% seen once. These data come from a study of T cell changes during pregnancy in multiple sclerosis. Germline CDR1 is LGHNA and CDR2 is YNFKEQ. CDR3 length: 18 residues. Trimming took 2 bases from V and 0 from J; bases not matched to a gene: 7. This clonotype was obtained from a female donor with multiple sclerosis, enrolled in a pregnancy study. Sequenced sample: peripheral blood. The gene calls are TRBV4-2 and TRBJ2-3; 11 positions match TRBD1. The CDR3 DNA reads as TGTGCCAGCAGCCAAAGACAAGGGACAGGGGGGAGCACAGATACGCAGTATTTT. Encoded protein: CASSQRQGTGGSTDTQYF.